This TCR beta chain originates from a study of T-cell memory formation after mild COVID-19. In the study overall: In these data, TCR clusters were largely donor specific.

Germline assignment: CDR1 SGHRS and CDR2 YFSETQ. J gave up 3 bases and V 0 bases, and 5 bases lay outside the gene matches. The CDR3 runs 15 residues. The study, taken as a whole, reports: Of the contracting clones, CD4+ ones lay mainly in CM and EM, and CD8+ ones in EMRA.

5'RACE primed at constant segments yielded TCR alpha and TCR beta cDNA libraries bearing sample barcodes and UMIs. TCRdb reanalysed the 5' RACE reads using MiXCR and keeps one entry per CDR3 protein. Of approximately 260,000 distinct CDR3 sequences in the sample, about 17% were seen once. This clonotype appeared many times. Its antigen is not known. The J gene is TRBJ2-7, the V gene TRBV5-1; 8 positions match TRBD1. Sequenced input: PBMCs or a T cell subset sorted from them (not recorded which). This receptor was taken from a man aged 18 to 30 who had mild COVID-19 (a few samples of this study predate the infection). Cell type and time point are not known. CDR3 loop: CASSLGGQGHYEQYV. CDR3 bases: TGCGCCAGCAGCTTGGGTGGACAGGGCCACTACGAGCAGTACGTC.